A single sample is the source of the 14 T cell receptor beta chains below, sequenced in a study of B cell selection in AIRE deficiency. Conventional CD4 T cells were sorted as CD4+CD127+ cells. Method: immunoSEQ multiplex PCR; TCRdb's copy keeps in-frame clones and lacks some. The table includes some 25,000 clones, roughly 95% detected once. The source material was CD4+CD127+ conventional T cells sorted from PBMCs. Receptors were obtained from a human donor in good health.

CDR3 sequence reads: CASSEAGGYNEQFF. CDR3 bases: TGCGCCAGCAGTGAAGCGGGAGGGTACAATGAGCAGTTCTTC. V gene TRBV10-2 combines with J gene TRBJ2-1; the match to TRBD2 covers 10 bases. Trimming removed 3 bases from V and 4 bases from J; junction bases left unmatched: 0. This CDR3 spans 14 amino acids. Germline values: CDR1 WSHSY, CDR2 SAAADI.

The rearrangement uses TRBV7-9 and TRBJ2-1; TRBD2 might be the D (6 bases). The V end lost 4 bases, the J end lost 9 bases, and 13 bases lay between the germline ends. Germline CDR1 reads SEHNR; CDR2 reads FQNEAQ (reference sequence). This CDR3 spans 13 amino acids. The CDR3 sequence is CASSSLDGSEQFF. The CDR3 bases are TGTGCCAGCAGCTCCCTGGACGGGAGTGAGCAGTTCTTC.

The V gene is TRBV19, the J gene TRBJ1-1; perhaps TRBD1 as D (5 bases). Trimming removed 1 base from V and 4 bases from J, with 19 bases in between. Germline loops: CDR1 LNHDA, CDR2 SQIVND (reference sequence). The CDR3 runs 17 residues. Here the CDR3 reads CASSIARDGPDGTEAFF. CDR3 nucleotide sequence: TGTGCCAGTAGTATAGCCCGGGACGGACCCGACGGCACTGAAGCTTTCTTT.

The chain has TRBV5-1 and TRBJ2-2; 7 bases align to TRBD1. This CDR3 region has 17 residues. Germline trimming cut 2 bases from V and 2 bases from J; bases unmatched to any gene: 9. Germline values: CDR1 SGHRS, CDR2 YFSETQ. CDR3 protein: CASSLGTGTANTGELFF. The CDR3 bases are TGCGCCAGCAGCTTAGGCACCGGGACAGCAAACACCGGGGAGCTGTTTTTT.

The J gene is TRBJ2-5, the V gene TRBV2, with D hard to call. Trimming stripped 2 bases from V and 4 bases from J, with 11 bases between. The CDR3 runs 14 residues. Germline values: CDR1 SNHLY, CDR2 FYNNEI. The CDR3 DNA is TGTGCCAGCAGTGAATCTTGGATAGGAGAGACCCAGTACTTC. Amino acid sequence: CASSESWIGETQYF.

V usage is TRBV5-4 and J usage is TRBJ1-4; D is perhaps TRBD1 (5 bases). The ends were cut back, 4 bases at V and 8 bases at J, with 18 bases in the middle. Germline values: CDR1 SGHNT, CDR2 YYREEE (reference sequence). The CDR3 runs to 15 residues. DNA for the CDR3: TGTGCCAGCAGCCAAGCGGGAGGGTGGGGCGAAAAACTGTTTTTT. Translation: CASSQAGGWGEKLFF.

The CDR3 region has the DNA TGCGCCAGCAGCTTGGGGGAGGCTTACAATGAGCAGTTCTTC. Translation: CASSLGEAYNEQFF. The rearrangement links TRBV5-1 to TRBJ2-1, with D perhaps matching TRBD2 (6 bases). From germline, CDR1 is SGHRS and CDR2 YFSETQ. Trimming left V 0 bases short and J 4 bases short, with 8 bases between. The CDR3 covers 14 residues.

This chain joins TRBV6-1 and TRBJ2-3, with TRBD2 matching 14 bases. Germline trimming cut 4 bases from V and 6 bases from J; bases unmatched to any gene: 3. CDR1 is MNHNS and CDR2 is SASEGT in the germline V gene. This CDR3 contains 15 residues. The CDR3 spells CASSVTSGGADTQYF. CDR3 nucleotides: TGTGCCAGCAGTGTGACTAGCGGGGGGGCGGATACGCAGTATTTT.

The chain uses TRBV27 and TRBJ2-2; D is possibly TRBD2 (5 bases). CDR1 MNHEY and CDR2 SMNVEV come from the germline V gene (reference sequence). The CDR3 extends over 17 amino acids. V dropped 6 bases and J dropped 0 bases, with 17 bases sitting between them. CDR3: CASRQTGFAANTGELFF. Written as DNA, the CDR3 is TGTGCCAGCAGGCAGACGGGATTCGCCGCGAACACCGGGGAGCTGTTTTTT.

This clone was recorded only once. The J gene is TRBJ2-7, the V gene TRBV7-8, with TRBD1 as a possible D gene (5 bases). Per germline, CDR1 SGHVS and CDR2 FQNEAQ. The CDR3 sequence is 15 residues long. V shed 6 bases and J shed 3 bases, with 18 bases lying between them. The CDR3 loop is CASSLTRQNIYEQYF. Here the CDR3 DNA reads TGTGCCAGCAGTCTTACACGACAGAATATCTACGAGCAGTACTTC.

This chain joins TRBV11-2 and TRBJ2-1; D gene ambiguous. Per germline, CDR1 SGHAT and CDR2 FQNNGV. With 2 bases removed from V and 5 bases from J, the gap between germline ends came to 4 bases. CDR3 size: 12 residues. The CDR3, as DNA: TGTGCCAGCAGCTTAAGCAACAATGAGCAGTTCTTC. Its protein is CASSLSNNEQFF. Looking up the rest from reference TRBV11-2 and TRBJ2-1 gives the full variable domain: EAGVAQSPRYKIIEKRQSVAFWCNPISGHATLYWYQQILGQGPKLLIQFQNNGVVDDSQLPKDRFSAERLKGVDSTLKIQPAKLEDSAVYLCASSLSNNEQFFGPGTRLTVL.

This chain uses TRBV19 with TRBJ1-5; weak D call: TRBD1 (6 bases). Trimming pared 5 bases from V and 7 bases from J, leaving 15 bases between. This CDR3 comprises 14 residues. The germline V gene has CDR1 LNHDA and CDR2 SQIVND (reference sequence). CDR3 loop: CASSGQFWQQPQHF. Here the CDR3 DNA reads TGTGCCAGTAGTGGACAGTTTTGGCAACAGCCCCAGCATTTT.

This sequence joins TRBV5-4 and TRBJ1-1; D is possibly TRBD1 (6 bases). In germline, CDR1 is SGHNT, CDR2 YYREEE (reference sequence). The CDR3 sequence is 16 residues long. V was pared by 1 base and J by 1 base, with 14 bases between. The DNA for the CDR3 is TGTGCCAGCAGCTTGCGGCATGCAGGGGAGAACACTGAAGCTTTCTTT. Translation gives CASSLRHAGENTEAFF. The complete variable domain, with remaining parts taken from reference TRBV5-4 and TRBJ1-1, reads ETGVTQSPTHLIKTRGQQVTLRCSSQSGHNTVSWYQQALGQGPQFIFQYYREEENGRGNFPPRFSGLQFPNYSSELNVNALELDDSALYLCASSLRHAGENTEAFFGQGTRLTVV.

The CDR3 region has the DNA TGTGCCAGCAGCTTACTGTTCTGGGGAAACAATGAGCAGTTCTTC. Translated: CASSLLFWGNNEQFF. The chain joins TRBV7-9 to TRBJ2-1, with D hard to call. V was cut by 2 bases and J by 5 bases, with 13 bases left in between. This CDR3 is built from 15 residues. Germline values: CDR1 SEHNR, CDR2 FQNEAQ (reference sequence).